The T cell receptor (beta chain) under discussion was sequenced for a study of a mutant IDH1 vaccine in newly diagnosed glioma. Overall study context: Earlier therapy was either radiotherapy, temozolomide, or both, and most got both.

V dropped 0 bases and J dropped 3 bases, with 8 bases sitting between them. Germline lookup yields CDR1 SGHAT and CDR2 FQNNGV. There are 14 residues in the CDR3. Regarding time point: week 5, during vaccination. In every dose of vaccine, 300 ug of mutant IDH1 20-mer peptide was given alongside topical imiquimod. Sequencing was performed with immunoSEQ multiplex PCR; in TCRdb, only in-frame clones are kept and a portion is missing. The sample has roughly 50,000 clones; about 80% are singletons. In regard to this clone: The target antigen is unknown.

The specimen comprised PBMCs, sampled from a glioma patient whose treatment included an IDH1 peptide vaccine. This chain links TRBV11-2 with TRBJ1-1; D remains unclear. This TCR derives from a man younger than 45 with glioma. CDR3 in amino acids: CASSLEVQDTEAFF. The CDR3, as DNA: TGTGCCAGCAGCTTAGAGGTCCAGGACACTGAAGCTTTCTTT.